This record covers a single T cell receptor beta chain. Its antigen is unidentified. This specimen belongs to a study of OX40 agonist ivuxolimab in advanced cancers. Across the whole study: Given to patients was ivuxolimab, an agonistic anti-OX40 (CD134) antibody. Patients were treated with intravenous ivuxolimab, dosed at 0.01 to 10 mg/kg and infused every 2 weeks. Findings and caveats of the study: Low normalized clonal expansion also occurred in some nonresponding patients. The work left the antigen specificity of expanded peripheral T cells undetermined.

Germline V gene sequence: CDR1 SGHAT, CDR2 FQNNGV. V was shortened by 5 bases and J by 7 bases, with 15 bases between the two germline ends. The CDR3 has 14 residues. Some clones are missing from TCRdb's copy, which holds only in-frame ones; the method was immunoSEQ multiplex PCR. The sample includes about 100,000 clones, around nine tenths seen only once; the top ten take approximately 0.3%. The chain employs TRBV11-2 and TRBJ2-4, with D perhaps matching TRBD1 (5 bases). The material was CD4+ or CD8+ T cells sorted from blood, obtained in a trial of the OX40 agonist ivuxolimab. The sequence derives from an adult with an advanced solid tumor such as melanoma, head and neck, liver or kidney cancer. This chain's CDR3 is CASSPGVGLNIQYF. The CDR3 nucleotides read TGTGCCAGCAGCCCTGGGGTGGGGCTGAACATTCAGTACTTC.